What follows are 6 T cell receptor beta chains derived from one specimen sequenced in a study of neoadjuvant anti-PD-1 for oral cavity cancer. Assay: immunoSEQ multiplex PCR; the TCRdb copy retains only in-frame clones and omits some. The top ten hold 2.5% to 3% of the sample, which has approximately 13,000 clones, about two thirds seen once. Stated time point: after neoadjuvant nivolumab, at surgical resection. Sequenced material: PBMCs, taken after nivolumab (anti-PD-1) treatment. Source of these receptors: a person between 40 and 85 years old with oral cavity squamous cell carcinoma.

This clone was detected once. The chain recombines TRBV30 with TRBJ2-1, with D possibly called TRBD1 or TRBD2 (5 bases each). Trimming removed 5 bases at V and 6 bases at J, with 11 bases between. The CDR3 loop spans 12 amino acids. Germline-derived CDR1 and CDR2 are GTSNPN and SVGIG (reference sequence). DNA of the CDR3: TGTGCCTGGCAACCCGGGACCAATGAGCAGTTCTTC. Its translation: CAWQPGTNEQFF.

This clone showed up just once. The J gene is TRBJ2-7, the V gene TRBV5-6; 9 bases align to TRBD1. Germline loops: CDR1 SGHDT, CDR2 YYEEEE. This CDR3 has 14 amino acids. Losses at the gene ends were 5 bases for V and 3 bases for J; bases not matched to a gene: 6. Here the CDR3 reads CASRSGTGRYEQYF. Written as DNA, the CDR3 is TGTGCCAGCAGGAGCGGGACAGGGCGCTACGAGCAGTACTTC.

This clone was observed a single time. The chain carries TRBV10-2 and TRBJ2-3; D may correspond to TRBD1 or TRBD2 (5 bases each). The CDR3 consists of 16 residues. From germline, CDR1 is WSHSY and CDR2 SAAADI. Between the trimmed V and J ends, which lost 8 bases and 0 bases, there was a span of 18 bases. The CDR3 DNA reads as TGCGCCAGCCTTGATGGGACCAAACGTAGCACAGATACGCAGTATTTT. Translated: CASLDGTKRSTDTQYF.

The chain uses TRBV6-6 and TRBJ2-7; the match to TRBD2 covers 8 bases. Germline V lookup: CDR1 MNHNY, CDR2 SVGAGI (reference sequence). There are 14 residues in the CDR3. Germline trimming cut 4 bases from V and 6 bases from J; bases unmatched to any gene: 8. In nucleotides, the CDR3 is TGTGCCAGCAGTTCGGGTAGCGGGACGGGCGAGCAGTACTTC. Translating gives CASSSGSGTGEQYF.

V and J are TRBV10-1 and TRBJ2-3, with TRBD2 matching 8 bases. Looked up from germline, CDR1 is WNHNN and CDR2 is SYGVQD (reference sequence). With 6 bases clipped from V and 2 bases from J, the junction kept 7 bases outside the gene matches. This CDR3 has 15 residues. The CDR3: CASRYEAGVTDTQYF. CDR3 nucleotide sequence: TGCGCCAGCAGATACGAAGCGGGGGTCACAGATACGCAGTATTTT.

The rearrangement links TRBV9 to TRBJ1-5; D unclear. V dropped 4 bases and J dropped 0 bases, with 11 bases sitting between them. Germline V gene lookup returns CDR1 SGDLS and CDR2 YYNGEE. The CDR3 loop spans 15 amino acids. This chain's CDR3 is CASSSDGHSNQPQHF. CDR3 bases: TGTGCCAGCAGCTCCGACGGCCATAGCAATCAGCCCCAGCATTTT.